Following are 29 T cell receptor beta chains from one sample sequenced in a study of T cells expressing NK-cell markers. TCRdb re-called the 5' RACE reads; every CDR3 protein appears as one record, without DNA. This sample contains around 180,000 distinct CDR3 sequences. What was sequenced was blood T cells: a sorted CD56 or NKG2C T cell subset, CD4+ or CD8+ T cells, or bulk PBMC T cells (not recorded which). Source of these receptors: a man aged 18 to 69 in good health.

The V gene is TRBV19, the J gene TRBJ2-1; TCRdb designates TRBD1, a call that cannot be tested without DNA. From germline, CDR1 is LNHDA and CDR2 SQIVND (reference sequence). The CDR3 loop spans 13 amino acids. The CDR3 is CASSRQAYNEQFF.

The chain employs TRBV27 and TRBJ2-5; TCRdb returns TRBD1, unconfirmable since there is no DNA. The germline V gene encodes CDR1 MNHEY and CDR2 SMNVEV (reference sequence). This CDR3 is 14 amino acids long. CDR3 sequence reads: CASKPRRGDETQYF.

This chain joins TRBV15 and TRBJ2-3; as DNA is missing, the TRBD2 call by TCRdb cannot be tested. The germline V gene encodes CDR1 LNHNV and CDR2 YYDKDF (reference sequence). CDR3 length: 18 amino acids. This chain's CDR3 is CATSRGLPGLTSTDTQYF.

This sequence joins TRBV27 and TRBJ1-2. The CDR3 covers 14 residues. Germline CDR1 reads MNHEY; CDR2 reads SMNVEV (reference sequence). CDR3 sequence reads: CASSPNSANYGYTF.

V gene TRBV5-6 combines with J gene TRBJ1-1; TCRdb's D gene call, TRBD1, goes unchecked for lack of DNA. Germline V gene lookup returns CDR1 SGHDT and CDR2 YYEEEE. The CDR3 contains 16 residues. The CDR3 reads CASSLTGPLMNTEAFF.

The chain couples TRBV29-1 to TRBJ2-6. Germline V gives CDR1 SQVTM, CDR2 ANQGSEA. The CDR3 has 15 amino acids. CDR3 sequence: CSVNTGESGANVLTF.

The J gene is TRBJ2-5, the V gene TRBV7-8; the D call from TCRdb, TRBD1, cannot be confirmed without DNA. The CDR3 totals 15 residues. CDR1 is SGHVS and CDR2 is FQNEAQ in the germline V gene. CDR3 loop: CASSPRVQGKQTQYF.

The genes are TRBV27 and TRBJ1-2; with no DNA, the TCRdb D assignment of TRBD1 cannot be verified. The CDR3 length is 14 residues. From germline, CDR1 is MNHEY and CDR2 SMNVEV (reference sequence). The CDR3: CASSLGRVGYGYTF.

The CDR3 is CASSPAGGALETQYF. The V gene is TRBV9, the J gene TRBJ2-5; TCRdb indicates TRBD2, and absent DNA this call remains unverified. The germline V gene has CDR1 SGDLS and CDR2 YYNGEE. The CDR3 consists of 15 residues.

V is TRBV2 and J is TRBJ1-1. This CDR3 has 15 amino acids. Germline V gene data show CDR1 as SNHLY and CDR2 as FYNNEI. The chain's CDR3 is CASRLLESLNTEAFF. Together with reference TRBV2 and TRBJ1-1, the CDR3 gives the full variable domain: EPEVTQTPSHQVTQMGQEVILRCVPISNHLYFYWYRQILGQKVEFLVSFYNNEISEKSEIFDDQFSVERPDGSNFTLKIRSTKLEDSAMYFCASRLLESLNTEAFFGQGTRLTVV.

This chain joins TRBV4-2 and TRBJ2-1; TCRdb selects TRBD1, and the lack of DNA leaves this call unchecked. The CDR3 is made up of 14 amino acids. Germline loops: CDR1 LGHNA, CDR2 YNFKEQ. CDR3 sequence: CASSQEARGDEQFF.

The chain links TRBV19 to TRBJ2-2; the D gene TCRdb calls, TRBD1, cannot be checked with no DNA. Looked up from germline, CDR1 is LNHDA and CDR2 is SQIVND (reference sequence). The CDR3 loop spans 14 amino acids. The CDR3 loop reads CASKRQGEAGELFF. The entire variable domain, with the rest obtained from reference TRBV19 and TRBJ2-2, is as follows: DGGITQSPKYLFRKEGQNVTLSCEQNLNHDAMYWYRQDPGQGLRLIYYSQIVNDFQKGDIAEGYSVSREKKESFPLTVTSAQKNPTAFYLCASKRQGEAGELFFGEGSRLTVL.

CDR3 loop: CASSSTRNEQFF. The chain joins TRBV4-1 to TRBJ2-1. The CDR3 consists of 12 residues. CDR1 and CDR2 (germline): MGHRA, YSYEKL.

This chain connects TRBV15 to TRBJ2-1; without DNA, the TCRdb call of TRBD1 cannot be checked. This CDR3 is built from 14 residues. Germline CDR1 is LNHNV and CDR2 is YYDKDF (reference sequence). The CDR3 is CATSSWTEGDEQFF. Drawing the rest from reference TRBV15 and TRBJ2-1, the complete variable domain is DAMVIQNPRYQVTQFGKPVTLSCSQTLNHNVMYWYQQKSSQAPKLLFHYYDKDFNNEADTPDNFQSRRPNTSFCFLDIRSPGLGDTAMYLCATSSWTEGDEQFFGPGTRLTVL.

This chain connects TRBV27 to TRBJ2-1. This CDR3 has 16 amino acids. Germline values: CDR1 MNHEY, CDR2 SMNVEV (reference sequence). CDR3 in amino acids: CASSLSADPSYNEQFF.

The J gene is TRBJ2-7, the V gene TRBV4-2; TCRdb reports TRBD2, a call that lacks DNA to check it against. This CDR3 comprises 14 residues. Looked up from germline, CDR1 is LGHNA and CDR2 is YNFKEQ. The CDR3 reads CASSQEGGLAQQYF.

The chain links TRBV2 to TRBJ1-6; TCRdb selects TRBD1, and the lack of DNA leaves this call unchecked. The CDR3 has 14 amino acids. From germline, CDR1 is SNHLY and CDR2 FYNNEI. CDR3 sequence reads: CASSRGTGISPLHF. Complete variable domain (other parts from reference TRBV2 and TRBJ1-6): EPEVTQTPSHQVTQMGQEVILRCVPISNHLYFYWYRQILGQKVEFLVSFYNNEISEKSEIFDDQFSVERPDGSNFTLKIRSTKLEDSAMYFCASSRGTGISPLHFGNGTRLTVT.

This chain links TRBV12-3 or TRBV12-4 with TRBJ2-1; the TCRdb D gene call, TRBD2, has no DNA to confirm it. The CDR3 has 12 amino acids. This CDR3 reads CASSSGTSIQFF.

The V gene is TRBV11-3, the J gene TRBJ2-1; TCRdb's D gene call, TRBD1, goes unchecked for lack of DNA. The CDR3 length is 15 residues. Germline V gene sequence: CDR1 SGHNT, CDR2 YENEEA. This chain's CDR3 is CASSYRTGVYNEQFF.

J is TRBJ2-7 and V is TRBV7-9. The CDR3 sequence is 14 residues long. CDR1 and CDR2 (germline): SEHNR, FQNEAQ (reference sequence). Here the CDR3 reads CASSFPTDPYEQYF. Full variable domain (missing parts from reference TRBV7-9 and TRBJ2-7): DTGVSQNPRHKITKRGQNVTFRCDPISEHNRLYWYRQTLGQGPEFLTYFQNEAQLEKSRLLSDRFSAERPKGSFSTLEIQRTEQGDSAMYLCASSFPTDPYEQYFGPGTRLTVT.

This chain links TRBV11-2 with TRBJ2-7. CDR1 SGHAT and CDR2 FQNNGV come from the germline V gene. The CDR3 contains 15 residues. CDR3 in amino acids: CASSLNGDPPYEQYF.

The chain is built from TRBV28 and TRBJ1-1. CDR1 is MDHEN and CDR2 is SYDVKM in the germline V gene. The CDR3 sequence is 14 residues long. The CDR3 region is CASSFGQLNTEAFF.

This sequence joins TRBV6-1 and TRBJ2-5; TCRdb designates TRBD2, a call that cannot be tested without DNA. The germline CDR1 and CDR2 sequences are MNHNS and SASEGT. CDR3 length: 16 residues. CDR3 residues: CASSETAGGHRETQYF.

The genes are TRBV5-5 and TRBJ2-7; lacking DNA, the TRBD1 call made by TCRdb goes unchecked. Germline CDR1 SGHKS, CDR2 YYEKEE (reference sequence). CDR3 length: 15 residues. CDR3 loop: CASSFGTGGPAEQYF.

This chain connects TRBV12-3 or TRBV12-4 to TRBJ2-5. The CDR3 has 12 amino acids. The CDR3 is CASSSIVETQYF.

The CDR3 sequence: CASRRENTGELFF. The chain carries TRBV11-2 and TRBJ2-2; the D call from TCRdb, TRBD1, cannot be confirmed without DNA. Germline-derived CDR1 and CDR2 are SGHAT and FQNNGV. The CDR3 has 13 residues.

This chain connects TRBV6-4 to TRBJ2-3; TCRdb picks TRBD1, but there is no DNA to check that call. CDR1 is MRHNA, CDR2 SNTAGT, per germline. This CDR3 contains 15 residues. The CDR3 sequence is CASSDSSRGVDTQYF.

This chain uses TRBV30 with TRBJ2-2. The CDR3 length is 11 residues. Germline values: CDR1 GTSNPN, CDR2 SVGIG (reference sequence). CDR3 sequence: CAWSYTGELFF.

CDR3 loop: CASSADSDSYEQYF. V and J are TRBV5-6 and TRBJ2-7; TCRdb returns TRBD1, unconfirmable since there is no DNA. This CDR3 comprises 14 residues. Looked up from germline, CDR1 is SGHDT and CDR2 is YYEEEE.